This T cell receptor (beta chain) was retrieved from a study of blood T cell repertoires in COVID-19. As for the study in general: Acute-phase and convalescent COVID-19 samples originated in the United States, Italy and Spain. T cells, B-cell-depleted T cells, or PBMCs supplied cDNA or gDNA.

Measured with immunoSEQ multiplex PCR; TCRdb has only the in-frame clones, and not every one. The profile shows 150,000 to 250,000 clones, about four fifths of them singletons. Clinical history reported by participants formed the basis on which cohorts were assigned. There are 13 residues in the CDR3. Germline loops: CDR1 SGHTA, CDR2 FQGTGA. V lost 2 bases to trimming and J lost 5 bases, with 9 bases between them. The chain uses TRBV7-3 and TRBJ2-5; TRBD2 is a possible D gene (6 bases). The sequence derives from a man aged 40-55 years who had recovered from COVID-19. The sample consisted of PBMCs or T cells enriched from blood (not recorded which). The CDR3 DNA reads TGTGCCAGCAGCTTAGGCGGGGTTGAGACCCAGTACTTC. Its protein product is CASSLGGVETQYF.